A single sample gave rise to the 2 T cell receptor beta chains below, sequenced in a study of cytomegalovirus exposure and HLA in healthy donors. In the PCR, 60 Vbeta and 13 Jbeta primers were used. Clones were sequenced by immunoSEQ multiplex PCR, and TCRdb holds only the in-frame ones, with some missing. The sample yields under 170,000 clones, around 79% seen once. Sequenced input: PBMCs. Receptors were obtained from a human donor in good health.

This clone occurred once. The V gene is TRBV2, the J gene TRBJ2-7; 11 nucleotides agree with TRBD2. Germline lookup yields CDR1 SNHLY and CDR2 FYNNEI. Germline trimming cut 4 bases from V and 5 bases from J; bases unmatched to any gene: 1. CDR3 size: 13 residues. CDR3 nucleotides: TGTGCCAGCAGTGGACTAGCGGGGAACGAGCAGTACTTC. As protein: CASSGLAGNEQYF.

In this sample, this clone turned up a few times. The same CDR3 arises from other DNA sequences in this sample as well. V gene TRBV9 combines with J gene TRBJ2-5, with 10 positions matching TRBD1. In germline, CDR1 is SGDLS, CDR2 YYNGEE. The CDR3 has 15 residues. With 4 bases clipped from V and 4 bases from J, the junction kept 7 bases outside the gene matches. CDR3 sequence: CASSPRTGGRETQYF. The CDR3 coding sequence is TGTGCCAGCAGCCCGCGGACAGGGGGTAGAGAGACCCAGTACTTC. Variable domain in full (rest from reference TRBV9 and TRBJ2-5): DSGVTQTPKHLITATGQRVTLRCSPRSGDLSVYWYQQSLDQGLQFLIQYYNGEERAKGNILERFSAQQFPDLHSELNLSSLELGDSALYFCASSPRTGGRETQYFGPGTRLLVL.